The 25 T cell receptor beta chains presented below share a single source sample, sequenced in a study of T cells in Graves' hyperthyroidism and ophthalmopathy. Amplified TCR beta CDR3 regions derived from RNA transcripts. An initial round of RT-PCR targeting the TCR CDR3 relied on the HTBI primer set. One entry per CDR3 protein, called by TCRdb with MiXCR from the multiplex PCR reads. The data contain about 360,000 distinct CDR3 sequences, 20% to 25% of them singletons. Sample: blood. Receptors originate from a man aged 45-60 years with Graves' hyperthyroidism.

The chain joins TRBV24-1 to TRBJ2-2; D is uncertain. CDR3 length equals 12 residues. From germline, CDR1 is KGHDR and CDR2 SFDVKD. Trimming cost V 4 bases and J 5 bases, with 4 bases left between them. For the CDR3, the DNA is TGTGCCACCAGTGAGTTTACCGGGGAGCTGTTTTTT. It encodes CATSEFTGELFF.

The sample holds a few counts of this clonotype. The V gene is TRBV7-2, the J gene TRBJ1-3, with unresolved D. Germline CDR1 is SGHTA and CDR2 is FQGNSA. Trimming removed 5 bases at V and 0 bases at J, with 17 bases between. The CDR3 runs to 17 residues. The CDR3 region has the DNA TGTGCCAGCAGCCTCTACGGGCAGTCGCTCTCTGGAAACACCATATATTTT. Its protein is CASSLYGQSLSGNTIYF.

Only a few counts were recorded for this clonotype. Written as DNA, the CDR3 is TGCAGCGTTGAGGGCCAGGGGAGCTCCTACAATGAGCAGTTCTTC. Protein product: CSVEGQGSSYNEQFF. The V and J genes are TRBV29-1 and TRBJ2-1; tentative D call: TRBD1 (6 bases). V was clipped by 3 bases and J by 0 bases, with 12 bases between them. CDR1 and CDR2 (germline): SQVTM, ANQGSEA. The CDR3 extends over 15 amino acids.

V and J are TRBV6-1 and TRBJ1-1; D remains unclear. Germline CDR1 is MNHNS and CDR2 is SASEGT. Trimming took 10 bases from V and 0 from J, leaving 6 bases between them. The CDR3 length is 11 residues. CDR3 residues: CANPVNTEAFF. The CDR3 nucleotides read TGTGCCAATCCGGTGAACACTGAAGCTTTCTTT.

This clonotype was counted at least ten times. This sequence joins TRBV3-1 and TRBJ1-2, with no clear D. V gave up 0 bases and J gave up 4 bases, with 9 bases separating them. Germline V gene lookup returns CDR1 LGHDT and CDR2 YNNKEL (reference sequence). This CDR3 comprises 14 residues. The CDR3 sequence: CASSQESSAYGYTF. Here the CDR3 DNA reads TGTGCCAGCAGCCAAGAGAGCTCGGCCTATGGCTACACCTTC.

This clonotype was recorded at least ten times. This chain links TRBV7-2 with TRBJ2-1; no clear D. Germline V gene data show CDR1 as SGHTA and CDR2 as FQGNSA. The CDR3 length is 11 residues. V was cut by 4 bases and J by 9 bases, with 7 bases left in between. This chain's CDR3 is CASSSQIEQFF. CDR3 in DNA: TGTGCCAGCAGCTCGCAGATTGAGCAGTTCTTC.

This chain connects TRBV30 to TRBJ2-3, with 10 bases lining up with TRBD2. Germline V CDR1 and CDR2: GTSNPN, SVGIG (reference sequence). The CDR3 length is 18 residues. The ends lost 1 base at V and 0 bases at J; junction bases unmatched: 10. DNA of the CDR3: TGTGCCTGGAGTGGAGGTCTAGCGGGAGAAAGGAGCACAGATACGCAGTATTTT. Translated, it gives CAWSGGLAGERSTDTQYF.

In DNA, the CDR3 is TGTGCCAGCAGTTACGGGAGGACAGCCCGGAACACTGAAGCTTTCTTT. Encoded protein: CASSYGRTARNTEAFF. The chain recombines TRBV6-5 with TRBJ1-1; D might be TRBD1 (6 bases). In germline, CDR1 is MNHEY, CDR2 SVGAGI. This CDR3 contains 16 residues. V lost 2 bases and J lost 1, with 14 bases in between.

This clonotype was picked up many times. The gene calls are TRBV12-3 or TRBV12-4 and TRBJ2-1, with D perhaps TRBD1 (6 bases). This CDR3 comprises 17 residues. The V gene lost 4 bases and the J gene lost 0 bases, with 16 bases spanning the gap. This CDR3 is CASSYRDTPRSYNEQFF. In DNA, the CDR3 is TGTGCCAGCAGTTACCGGGACACTCCCCGCTCCTACAATGAGCAGTTCTTC.

This chain connects TRBV19 to TRBJ1-1; TRBD1 is a possible D gene (5 bases). The V gene's germline CDR1 is LNHDA and CDR2 SQIVND (reference sequence). The CDR3 extends over 14 amino acids. Trimming took off 9 bases at V and 6 bases at J, with 20 bases between the two ends. CDR3 coding DNA: TGTGCCAGACGGGTGTGGGGGAGAAGGTCTGAAGCTTTCTTT. This gives the protein CARRVWGRRSEAFF.

This chain links TRBV29-1 with TRBJ2-1; 9 bases line up with TRBD2. CDR1 and CDR2 from the germline V gene are SQVTM and ANQGSEA. V lost 3 bases, J lost 6 bases, and 12 bases stayed unmatched. This CDR3 spans 16 amino acids. The CDR3 region is CSVDTEPSGITNEQFF. For the CDR3, the DNA is TGCAGCGTTGACACAGAGCCTAGCGGGATAACCAATGAGCAGTTCTTC.

This clonotype has ten or more counts. The CDR3 DNA sequence: TGTGCCAGCAGTGAAGAGATTAACTATGGCTACACCTTC. Its protein is CASSEEINYGYTF. V and J are TRBV2 and TRBJ1-2; D is unresolved. Germline V gene sequence: CDR1 SNHLY, CDR2 FYNNEI. The CDR3 has 13 residues. V was pared by 1 base and J by 1 base, with 4 bases between.

The V gene is TRBV29-1, the J gene TRBJ2-7, with D possibly being TRBD2 (6 bases). The CDR3 length is 13 residues. Per the germline V gene, CDR1 is SQVTM and CDR2 is ANQGSEA. V shed 4 bases and J shed 4 bases, with 14 bases lying between them. The CDR3 protein is CSVVWEVGYEQYF. DNA of the CDR3: TGCAGCGTTGTGTGGGAGGTAGGGTACGAGCAGTACTTC.

This sequence joins TRBV20-1 and TRBJ1-6, with TRBD1 matching over 11 bases. This CDR3 is built from 15 residues. Germline V gene data show CDR1 as DFQATT and CDR2 as SNEGSKA (reference sequence). The trim removed 1 base at V and 8 bases at J, leaving 4 bases unmatched. CDR3 amino acids: CSARAGTGGYSPLHF. The CDR3 nucleotides read TGCAGTGCTAGAGCCGGGACAGGGGGTTATTCACCCCTCCACTTT.

The gene calls are TRBV5-1 and TRBJ1-2; TRBD1 matches 8 bases. CDR3 length: 15 amino acids. Germline V gives CDR1 SGHRS, CDR2 YFSETQ. V lost 0 bases to trimming and J lost 4 bases; unmatched junction nucleotides: 5. The CDR3 is CASSLEGQGVYGYTF. The CDR3 bases are TGCGCCAGCAGCTTGGAAGGACAGGGCGTCTATGGCTACACCTTC.

This clonotype was counted at least ten times. CDR3 loop: CASSLAGDYEQYF. The CDR3 DNA reads TGTGCCAGCAGTTTAGCGGGGGACTACGAGCAGTACTTC. The V call is TRBV12-3 or TRBV12-4, the J call TRBJ2-7, with D tentatively TRBD1 or TRBD2 (5 bases each). The V and J ends lost 0 bases and 3 bases respectively, with 6 bases between them. The CDR3 contains 13 residues.

This clonotype occurred a few times. The gene calls are TRBV5-1 and TRBJ2-7; D remains unclear. Per the germline V gene, CDR1 is SGHRS and CDR2 is YFSETQ. V was shortened by 2 bases and J by 3 bases, with 9 bases between the two germline ends. The CDR3 has 13 residues. CDR3: CASSLAEIYEQYF. In DNA form, the CDR3 reads TGCGCCAGCAGCTTAGCAGAGATCTACGAGCAGTACTTC.

This chain uses TRBV2 with TRBJ1-4; D possibly corresponds to TRBD1 (5 bases). This CDR3 has 15 residues. Germline-derived CDR1 and CDR2 are SNHLY and FYNNEI. Trimming took off 7 bases at V and 0 bases at J, with 12 bases between the two ends. The CDR3 spells CASTSGRATNEKLFF. The CDR3 nucleotides read TGTGCCAGCACCTCGGGGCGTGCAACTAATGAAAAACTGTTTTTT. Complete variable domain (other parts from reference TRBV2 and TRBJ1-4): EPEVTQTPSHQVTQMGQEVILRCVPISNHLYFYWYRQILGQKVEFLVSFYNNEISEKSEIFDDQFSVERPDGSNFTLKIRSTKLEDSAMYFCASTSGRATNEKLFFGSGTQLSVL.

The table lists this clonotype with a few counts. CDR3 nucleotides: TGCAGTGCTATACTAGCGGCTAGCACAGATACGCAGTATTTT. It codes for CSAILAASTDTQYF. The chain recombines TRBV20-1 with TRBJ2-3; the match to TRBD2 covers 8 bases. The CDR3 runs to 14 residues. Looked up from germline, CDR1 is DFQATT and CDR2 is SNEGSKA (reference sequence). After removal of 4 bases from V and 0 bases from J, the junction contained 3 bases not matched to a gene.

This clonotype was picked up many times. This chain joins TRBV28 and TRBJ2-1; 11 nucleotides align to TRBD2. CDR1 MDHEN and CDR2 SYDVKM come from the germline V gene. The length of the CDR3 is 15 residues. The junction had 7 bases not matched to a gene; V was cut back by 6 bases and J by 6 bases. Here the CDR3 reads CASSPTSGKFNEQFF. CDR3 DNA sequence: TGTGCCAGCAGCCCGACTAGCGGGAAGTTCAATGAGCAGTTCTTC. Together with reference TRBV28 and TRBJ2-1, the CDR3 gives the full variable domain: DVKVTQSSRYLVKRTGEKVFLECVQDMDHENMFWYRQDPGLGLRLIYFSYDVKMKEKGDIPEGYSVSREKKERFSLILESASTNQTSMYLCASSPTSGKFNEQFFGPGTRLTVL.

CDR3 coding DNA: TGTGCCAGCAGATTCGTAGAGGGGGGAAACACTGAAGCTTTCTTT. Translating gives CASRFVEGGNTEAFF. The rearrangement links TRBV9 to TRBJ1-1; D possibly corresponds to TRBD1 (6 bases). V was cut by 5 bases and J by 2 bases, with 16 bases left in between. Germline V CDR1 and CDR2: SGDLS, YYNGEE. The CDR3 sequence is 15 residues long.

This clonotype appeared many times. The V gene is TRBV5-1, the J gene TRBJ2-1, with D possibly being TRBD1 or TRBD2 (5 bases each). The CDR3 spans 13 residues. V lost 3 bases and J lost 2, with 6 bases in between. Germline CDR1 SGHRS, CDR2 YFSETQ. CDR3 sequence reads: CASSWGTYNEQFF. In DNA form, the CDR3 reads TGCGCCAGCAGCTGGGGGACCTACAATGAGCAGTTCTTC. The full variable domain, in which reference TRBV5-1 and TRBJ2-1 provide the parts outside the CDR3, is KAGVTQTPRYLIKTRGQQVTLSCSPISGHRSVSWYQQTPGQGLQFLFEYFSETQRNKGNFPGRFSGRQFSNSRSEMNVSTLELGDSALYLCASSWGTYNEQFFGPGTRLTVL.

Note on this clonotype: The junction departs from the called germline gene at one end, perhaps through a read error. The V call is TRBV7-6, the J call TRBJ2-2; D possibly corresponds to TRBD1 (5 bases). CDR3 length equals 13 residues. Per the germline V gene, CDR1 is SGHVS and CDR2 is FNYEAQ. This CDR3 is CAGSSQGSGELFF. The CDR3 DNA sequence: TGTGCCGGCAGCTCGCAGGGTTCCGGGGAGCTGTTTTTT. Filled out from reference TRBV7-6 and TRBJ2-2, the complete variable domain reads GAGVSQSPRYKVTKRGQDVALRCDPISGHVSLYWYRQALGQGPEFLTYFNYEAQQDKSGLPNDRFSAERPEGSISTLTIQRTEQRDSAMYRCAGSSQGSGELFFGEGSRLTVL.

This clonotype was seen more than once but under ten times. The V gene is TRBV5-8, the J gene TRBJ1-2, with TRBD1 identical over 8 bases. The CDR3 runs 14 residues. V was pared by 4 bases and J by 4 bases, with 6 bases of the junction left unmatched. Germline V gives CDR1 SGHTS, CDR2 YDEGEE. CDR3: CASSAQGQGYGYTF. In DNA, the CDR3 is TGTGCCAGCAGCGCCCAAGGACAGGGCTATGGCTACACCTTC.

This clonotype turned up a few times. The V gene is TRBV3-1, the J gene TRBJ2-1; a weak D match, TRBD2 (5 bases). There are 16 residues in the CDR3. The V and J ends lost 5 bases and 1 base respectively, with 15 bases between them. CDR1 LGHDT and CDR2 YNNKEL come from the germline V gene (reference sequence). CDR3 sequence reads: CASSAVGGPSYNEQFF. The CDR3 nucleotides are TGTGCCAGCAGCGCCGTAGGCGGGCCTTCCTACAATGAGCAGTTCTTC.